One and the same sample provided the 27 T cell receptor beta chains below, sequenced in a study of shared clonotypes between healthy human individuals. Clones were sequenced by immunoSEQ multiplex PCR, and TCRdb holds only the in-frame ones, with some missing. Altogether approximately 2,000,000 clones are present, under 95% being singletons, with the ten largest covering 0.37%. Material for sequencing was naive CD4+ T cells from PBMCs. The sample's subset: CD45RA+ positively selected. The source is a man aged 18 to 35 in good health. Some clones in this sample may be carry-over from other donors' samples.

As regards this clone: Other DNA sequences within the sample encode an identical CDR3. CDR3 sequence: CASSMDRENTEAFF. CDR3 nucleotide sequence: TGTGCCAGTAGTATGGACAGAGAGAACACTGAAGCTTTCTTT. This chain connects TRBV19 to TRBJ1-1, with a tentative D call TRBD1 (6 bases). V lost 3 bases and J lost 1, with 9 bases in between. Germline CDR1 and CDR2: LNHDA and SQIVND (reference sequence). This CDR3 comprises 14 residues.

This chain joins TRBV28 and TRBJ1-2, with D hard to call. The V gene's germline CDR1 is MDHEN and CDR2 SYDVKM. This CDR3 has 12 amino acids. V gave up 3 bases and J gave up 4 bases, with 6 bases separating them. CDR3 protein: CASSLHPYGYTF. The CDR3 bases are TGTGCCAGCAGTTTGCACCCCTATGGCTACACCTTC.

V gene TRBV5-4 combines with J gene TRBJ1-2, with 7 bases that match TRBD1. The ends lost 4 bases at V and 2 bases at J; junction bases unmatched: 8. This CDR3 comprises 15 residues. Germline V lookup: CDR1 SGHNT, CDR2 YYREEE (reference sequence). Written as DNA, the CDR3 is TGTGCCAGCAGCAAAGACAGGGCGGAGAACTATGGCTACACCTTC. Residues: CASSKDRAENYGYTF.

The chain has TRBV7-2 and TRBJ2-7, with D perhaps TRBD1 (5 bases). The CDR3 consists of 14 residues. Germline-derived CDR1 and CDR2 are SGHTA and FQGNSA. The V end was cut by 5 bases, the J end by 2 bases, with 13 bases between. This chain's CDR3 is CASSINRNPYEQYF. The DNA of the CDR3 is TGTGCCAGCAGCATAAACAGGAATCCCTACGAGCAGTACTTC.

The chain employs TRBV5-4 and TRBJ1-1, with no clear D. Trimming shortened V by 3 bases and J by 1 base, and 10 bases separated the two germline ends. Germline V gene lookup returns CDR1 SGHNT and CDR2 YYREEE (reference sequence). The CDR3 consists of 14 residues. The CDR3 reads CASSSALGNTEAFF. The CDR3 DNA is TGTGCCAGCAGCTCGGCTCTGGGGAACACTGAAGCTTTCTTT.

J is TRBJ2-7 and V is TRBV6-6; D is undetermined. Germline V gene data show CDR1 as MNHNY and CDR2 as SVGAGI (reference sequence). The CDR3 length is 13 residues. Trimming removed 0 bases at V and 3 bases at J, with 6 bases between. The CDR3 bases are TGTGCCAGCAGTTACTCTGATGTCTACGAGCAGTACTTC. It encodes CASSYSDVYEQYF.

The DNA of the CDR3 is TGCGCCAGCAGCTTGGGACTAGCGTTCAATGAGCAGTTCTTC. Protein: CASSLGLAFNEQFF. V is TRBV5-1 and J is TRBJ2-1; 8 bases are a match to TRBD2. Trimming removed 0 bases from V and 6 bases from J; junction bases left unmatched: 2. The CDR3 has 14 residues. Germline V gene lookup returns CDR1 SGHRS and CDR2 YFSETQ.

The chain couples TRBV10-3 to TRBJ1-1; 12 bases line up with TRBD1. Per germline, CDR1 ENHRY and CDR2 SYGVKD. This CDR3 is built from 21 residues. With 4 bases clipped from V and 5 bases from J, the junction kept 23 bases outside the gene matches. CDR3 residues: CAISGSYGTGGESRNRTEAFF. DNA of the CDR3: TGTGCCATCAGTGGATCTTACGGGACAGGGGGCGAGAGCCGGAATCGGACTGAAGCTTTCTTT.

The DNA for the CDR3 is TGCGCCAGCAGCTTAGAGGGGACCCTGTACCAAGAGACCCAGTACTTC. Its translation: CASSLEGTLYQETQYF. This sequence joins TRBV5-1 and TRBJ2-5; D assignment may be TRBD1 or TRBD2 (5 bases each). V dropped 2 bases and J dropped 0 bases, with 14 bases sitting between them. CDR1 SGHRS and CDR2 YFSETQ come from the germline V gene. This CDR3 region has 16 residues.

In its sample, this clone was seen once. The chain carries TRBV5-1 and TRBJ2-7; no definite D call. Trimming pared 2 bases from V and 5 bases from J, leaving 11 bases between. The CDR3 extends over 13 amino acids. Germline-derived CDR1 and CDR2 are SGHRS and YFSETQ. The CDR3 coding sequence is TGCGCCAGCAGCTTCGGCAGATCCAACGAGCAGTACTTC. Translating it yields CASSFGRSNEQYF.

The V and J genes are TRBV7-8 and TRBJ2-7; tentatively, D is TRBD1 (6 bases). Trimming pared 5 bases from V and 4 bases from J, leaving 21 bases between. CDR1 and CDR2 from the germline V gene are SGHVS and FQNEAQ. CDR3 size: 16 residues. CDR3 sequence (DNA): TGTGCCAGCAGCGCACACAGGGACCGAGGGGGTTACGAGCAGTACTTC. It codes for CASSAHRDRGGYEQYF. Complete variable domain (other parts from reference TRBV7-8 and TRBJ2-7): GAGVSQSPRYKVAKRGQDVALRCDPISGHVSLFWYQQALGQGPEFLTYFQNEAQLDKSGLPSDRFFAERPEGSVSTLKIQRTQQEDSAVYLCASSAHRDRGGYEQYFGPGTRLTVT.

CDR3 protein: CASSWTGTGTYEQYF. CDR3 DNA sequence: TGCGCCAGCAGCTGGACCGGGACAGGGACCTACGAGCAGTACTTC. This chain uses TRBV5-1 with TRBJ2-7; 9 nucleotides align to TRBD1. The CDR3 consists of 15 residues. Germline CDR1 reads SGHRS; CDR2 reads YFSETQ. The V gene end was trimmed by 3 bases and the J gene end by 2 bases; junction bases not matched to a gene: 6.

DNA of the CDR3: TGTGCCAGCAGCTTAGATCTAGGGGGCTCTCTCACAGATACGCAGTATTTT. Residues: CASSLDLGGSLTDTQYF. The chain recombines TRBV11-2 with TRBJ2-3, with 7 nucleotides matching TRBD1. V lost 0 bases and J lost 2; bases outside the gene matches: 8. Germline CDR1 and CDR2: SGHAT and FQNNGV. CDR3 length equals 17 residues.

The V gene is TRBV7-6, the J gene TRBJ2-7; D remains ambiguous. V lost 5 bases and J lost 0, with 14 bases in between. The CDR3 sequence is 15 residues long. CDR1 SGHVS and CDR2 FNYEAQ come from the germline V gene. CDR3 protein: CASSETVSSSYEQYF. CDR3 bases: TGTGCCAGCAGCGAGACCGTGAGTTCCTCCTACGAGCAGTACTTC.

V gene TRBV5-1 combines with J gene TRBJ2-5; weak D call: TRBD1 (5 bases). The CDR3 has 15 residues. From germline, CDR1 is SGHRS and CDR2 YFSETQ. V was pared by 3 bases and J by 1 base, with 13 bases between. The CDR3 coding sequence is TGCGCCAGCAGCTCCGGATCCAGGGTCCAAGAGACCCAGTACTTC. Translated: CASSSGSRVQETQYF.

The rearrangement uses TRBV11-2 and TRBJ2-6, with D perhaps given as TRBD1 or TRBD2 (6 bases each). The CDR3 is 17 residues long. Between the trimmed V and J ends, which lost 7 bases and 2 bases, there was a span of 18 bases. Germline lookup yields CDR1 SGHAT and CDR2 FQNNGV. The CDR3 loop reads CASNRGQGKTGANVLTF. The DNA for the CDR3 is TGTGCCAGCAACCGGGGGCAGGGAAAGACTGGGGCCAACGTCCTGACTTTC.

The rearrangement links TRBV27 to TRBJ2-7; TRBD2 agrees at 12 bases. Germline trimming cut 4 bases from V and 2 bases from J; bases unmatched to any gene: 3. CDR3 size: 15 residues. The germline V gene has CDR1 MNHEY and CDR2 SMNVEV (reference sequence). In DNA, the CDR3 is TGTGCCAGCAGTTCGCGACTAGCGGGGGCCTACGAGCAGTACTTC. Amino acid sequence: CASSSRLAGAYEQYF.

This chain connects TRBV27 to TRBJ1-1; D gene ambiguous. V was shortened by 2 bases and J by 3 bases, with 10 bases between the two germline ends. CDR3 length equals 14 residues. Germline loops: CDR1 MNHEY, CDR2 SMNVEV (reference sequence). CDR3 region: CASSLGWGDTEAFF. The CDR3 DNA reads TGTGCCAGCAGTTTAGGGTGGGGAGACACTGAAGCTTTCTTT.

This chain joins TRBV2 and TRBJ1-1; possibly TRBD1 for D (5 bases). Germline V gene lookup returns CDR1 SNHLY and CDR2 FYNNEI. Trimming removed 4 bases from V and 0 bases from J, with 12 bases in between. The CDR3 consists of 15 residues. The CDR3 spells CASSAGRRMNTEAFF. CDR3 nucleotides: TGTGCCAGCAGTGCAGGGCGACGCATGAACACTGAAGCTTTCTTT.

The DNA for the CDR3 is TGTGCCAGCAGGGACAGGGGTACCGATACGCAGTATTTT. This gives the protein CASRDRGTDTQYF. The chain joins TRBV5-4 to TRBJ2-3, with 9 positions matching TRBD1. The V gene end was trimmed by 5 bases and the J gene end by 6 bases; junction bases not matched to a gene: 4. The CDR3 length is 13 residues. CDR1 is SGHNT and CDR2 is YYREEE in the germline V gene (reference sequence). The whole variable domain, remainder taken from reference TRBV5-4 and TRBJ2-3, is ETGVTQSPTHLIKTRGQQVTLRCSSQSGHNTVSWYQQALGQGPQFIFQYYREEENGRGNFPPRFSGLQFPNYSSELNVNALELDDSALYLCASRDRGTDTQYFGPGTRLTVL.

The gene calls are TRBV2 and TRBJ1-5, with D unclear. Trimming took off 8 bases at V and 0 bases at J, with 11 bases between the two ends. This CDR3 is built from 14 residues. Germline CDR1 is SNHLY and CDR2 is FYNNEI. The CDR3: CASRARYSNQPQHF. The CDR3 DNA sequence: TGTGCCAGCCGAGCCCGCTATAGCAATCAGCCCCAGCATTTT.

This clone has only one observation. CDR3 in DNA: TGTGCCAGCAGCTTTCTAGCGGGAGACTCCTACGAGCAGTACTTC. It specifies CASSFLAGDSYEQYF. This chain uses TRBV7-9 with TRBJ2-7; 10 nucleotides line up with TRBD2. The trim removed 3 bases at V and 0 bases at J, leaving 2 bases unmatched. CDR1 SEHNR and CDR2 FQNEAQ come from the germline V gene (reference sequence). The CDR3 has 15 amino acids.

This chain connects TRBV6-1 to TRBJ2-6; tentative D call: TRBD2 (6 bases). V lost 4 bases and J 0 bases, leaving 10 bases between the germline ends. The CDR3 is 16 residues long. The germline CDR1 and CDR2 sequences are MNHNS and SASEGT. The CDR3 sequence: CASSAGLPSGANVLTF. CDR3 sequence (DNA): TGTGCCAGCAGTGCGGGACTCCCCTCTGGGGCCAACGTCCTGACTTTC.

The J gene is TRBJ1-2, the V gene TRBV6-6; maybe TRBD1 (6 bases). V was trimmed by 6 bases and J by 6 bases, leaving 14 bases between them. Germline V gene sequence: CDR1 MNHNY, CDR2 SVGAGI (reference sequence). The length of the CDR3 is 13 residues. CDR3 sequence: CASRGGEVNGYTF. The CDR3 region has the DNA TGTGCCAGCAGAGGGGGGGAAGTGAATGGCTACACCTTC.

In this sample, this clone turned up once. The chain employs TRBV27 and TRBJ2-7; D might be TRBD2 (5 bases). Germline V CDR1 and CDR2: MNHEY, SMNVEV (reference sequence). This CDR3 spans 13 amino acids. The V end lost 7 bases, the J end lost 1 base, and 11 bases lay between the germline ends. CDR3 in DNA: TGTGCCAGCACACGGAGCGGATCCTACGAGCAGTACTTC. It codes for CASTRSGSYEQYF.

The gene calls are TRBV6-6 and TRBJ1-2; tentatively, D is TRBD1 (5 bases). V shed 8 bases and J shed 0 bases, with 13 bases lying between them. CDR3 length equals 14 residues. Germline V gene data show CDR1 as MNHNY and CDR2 as SVGAGI (reference sequence). The CDR3 is CASQRLGANYGYTF. CDR3 in DNA: TGTGCCAGCCAAAGGTTGGGGGCTAACTATGGCTACACCTTC.

V is TRBV28 and J is TRBJ2-7, with D perhaps given as TRBD1 or TRBD2 (6 bases each). Trimming left V 6 bases short and J 3 bases short, with 15 bases between. CDR1 and CDR2 (germline): MDHEN, SYDVKM. The CDR3 covers 14 residues. This CDR3 is CASSPRGQIYEQYF. The CDR3 DNA reads as TGTGCCAGCAGCCCCCGGGGGCAGATCTACGAGCAGTACTTC.